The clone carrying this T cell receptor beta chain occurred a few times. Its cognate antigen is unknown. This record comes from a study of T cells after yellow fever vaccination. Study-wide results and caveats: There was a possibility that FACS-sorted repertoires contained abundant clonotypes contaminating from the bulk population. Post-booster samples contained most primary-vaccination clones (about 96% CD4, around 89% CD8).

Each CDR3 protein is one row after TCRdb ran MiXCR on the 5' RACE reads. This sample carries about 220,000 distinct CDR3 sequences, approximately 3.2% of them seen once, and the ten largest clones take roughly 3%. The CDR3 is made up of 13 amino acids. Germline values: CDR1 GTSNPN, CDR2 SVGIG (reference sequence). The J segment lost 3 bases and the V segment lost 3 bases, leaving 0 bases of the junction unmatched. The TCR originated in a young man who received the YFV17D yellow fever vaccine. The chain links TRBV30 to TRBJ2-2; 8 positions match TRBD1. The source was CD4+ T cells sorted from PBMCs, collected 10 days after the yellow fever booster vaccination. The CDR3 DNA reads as TGTGCCTGGAGGACAGGGGACACCGGGGAGCTGTTTTTT. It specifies CAWRTGDTGELFF.